What follows are 6 T cell receptor beta chains derived from one specimen sequenced in a study of blood T cells in healthy people across ages. PCR was performed a second time for 7 to 11 cycles using a sample-barcoded 5' primer and a J-beta primer mix. TCRdb re-called the 5' RACE reads with MiXCR, one entry per CDR3 protein. The table shows some 1.5 million distinct CDR3 sequences, with roughly 27% occurring only once. The material sequenced was blood. These receptors came from a woman in her thirties in good health.

The table lists this clonotype with a few counts. This may arise from a read error, as a much more abundant clone is one base away. The chain uses TRBV29-1 and TRBJ2-1, with no clear D. The CDR3 has 13 amino acids. Trimming stripped 0 bases from V and 6 bases from J, with 9 bases between. Germline V gene sequence: CDR1 SQVTM, CDR2 ANQGSEA. The DNA of the CDR3 is TGCAGCGTTGAAGATTGGAAGAGCAATGAGCAGTTCTTC. Amino acids: CSVEDWKSNEQFF.

V usage is TRBV4-3 and J usage is TRBJ2-3; tentatively, D is TRBD1 or TRBD2 (5 bases each). CDR3 length: 15 amino acids. CDR1 is LGHNA, CDR2 YSLEER, per germline. V was clipped by 1 base and J by 6 bases, with 14 bases between them. The CDR3 region is CASSQVAGSRDTQYF. The DNA of the CDR3 is TGCGCCAGCAGCCAAGTCGCAGGGAGCCGCGATACGCAGTATTTT.

This clonotype was observed at least ten times. V and J are TRBV5-1 and TRBJ2-7, with 9 bases identical to TRBD1. Unmatched junction bases numbered 5, after V lost 0 bases and J lost 7 bases. CDR3 length: 14 residues. Germline V gene lookup returns CDR1 SGHRS and CDR2 YFSETQ. CDR3 in amino acids: CASSLDGTGLEQYF. CDR3 in DNA: TGCGCCAGCAGCTTGGATGGGACAGGGTTGGAGCAGTACTTC. The variable domain in full, completed from reference TRBV5-1 and TRBJ2-7, reads KAGVTQTPRYLIKTRGQQVTLSCSPISGHRSVSWYQQTPGQGLQFLFEYFSETQRNKGNFPGRFSGRQFSNSRSEMNVSTLELGDSALYLCASSLDGTGLEQYFGPGTRLTVT.

The rearrangement joins TRBV6-1 to TRBJ2-4; the D gene is possibly TRBD2 (6 bases). The CDR3 runs to 14 residues. V was pared by 7 bases and J by 13 bases, with 23 bases between. Looked up from germline, CDR1 is MNHNS and CDR2 is SASEGT. DNA for the CDR3: TGTGCCAGCAAAAGGGAGGTACTTTCCAATGAGCAGTACTTC. It is translated as CASKREVLSNEQYF.

This clonotype was seen ten or more times. The chain couples TRBV28 to TRBJ2-4; D not resolved. Looked up from germline, CDR1 is MDHEN and CDR2 is SYDVKM. There are 15 residues in the CDR3. Trimming removed 6 bases from V and 0 bases from J, with 12 bases in between. CDR3 sequence reads: CASSTPGGAKNIQYF. CDR3 coding DNA: TGTGCCAGCAGCACCCCGGGTGGAGCCAAAAACATTCAGTACTTC.

This clonotype has at least ten counts. This chain joins TRBV5-1 and TRBJ2-7, with D possibly being TRBD1 (6 bases). The ends were cut back, 4 bases at V and 0 bases at J, with 14 bases in the middle. Germline V gene lookup returns CDR1 SGHRS and CDR2 YFSETQ. The CDR3 runs 15 residues. CDR3 residues: CASSPGDRSSYEQYF. DNA for the CDR3: TGCGCCAGCAGCCCAGGGGATCGGAGCTCCTACGAGCAGTACTTC.